What follows are 5 T cell receptor beta chains derived from one specimen sequenced in a study of blood T cell repertoires in COVID-19. The protocol was immunoSEQ multiplex PCR, while the TCRdb copy is restricted to in-frame clones and leaves out a portion. The repertoire holds almost 400,000 clones, with 85% to 90% as singletons. The material sequenced was PBMCs or T cells enriched from blood (not recorded which). Receptors originate from a young woman with acute COVID-19.

The chain recombines TRBV7-2 with TRBJ1-1; tentatively, D is TRBD1 (5 bases). This CDR3 has 14 residues. V lost 5 bases to trimming and J lost 2 bases, with 12 bases between them. Germline V lookup: CDR1 SGHTA, CDR2 FQGNSA. Here the CDR3 DNA reads TGTGCCAGCAGCACCAACAGGCGAAACACTGAAGCTTTCTTT. This sequence encodes CASSTNRRNTEAFF.

V gene TRBV18 combines with J gene TRBJ1-2; 8 bases align to TRBD1. CDR1 and CDR2 (germline): KGHSH, LQKENI. The CDR3 spans 17 residues. After removal of 2 bases from V and 3 bases from J, the junction contained 11 bases not matched to a gene. For the CDR3, the DNA is TGTGCCAGCTCACCATCGGTGGCAGGGGGCTCCTACTATGGCTACACCTTC. Its translation: CASSPSVAGGSYYGYTF.

The V and J genes are TRBV29-1 and TRBJ1-1; 10 nucleotides align to TRBD1. After removal of 7 bases from V and 5 bases from J, the junction contained 7 bases not matched to a gene. The CDR3 sequence is 13 residues long. Germline values: CDR1 SQVTM, CDR2 ANQGSEA. The CDR3 spells CSDLTDRGTEAFF. The CDR3 DNA follows: TGCAGCGACCTAACGGACAGGGGGACTGAAGCTTTCTTT.

The chain uses TRBV12-3 or TRBV12-4 and TRBJ1-2; D is perhaps TRBD1 (6 bases). V dropped 5 bases and J dropped 8 bases, with 12 bases sitting between them. The CDR3 is made up of 12 amino acids. The CDR3 DNA is TGTGCCAGCAGTCCGCGAGGGGGAGGCTACACCTTC. It is translated as CASSPRGGGYTF.

The chain carries TRBV6-5 and TRBJ2-4; D gene uncertain. V was pared by 6 bases and J by 0 bases, with 6 bases between. Germline assignment: CDR1 MNHEY and CDR2 SVGAGI. The length of the CDR3 is 13 residues. The CDR3 nucleotides are TGTGCCAGCAGCACAATAGCCAAAAACATTCAGTACTTC. Protein: CASSTIAKNIQYF.